The subject of this entry is one TCR beta chain. The data were obtained in a study of blood T cell repertoires in COVID-19. As for the study in general: Donors in the United States, Italy and Spain gave samples during acute or convalescent COVID-19. T cells, B-cell-depleted T cells, or PBMCs provided the cDNA or gDNA that served as material.

Per the original methods: Amplifying reference gene primers gave estimates of nucleated cell counts. Assay used: immunoSEQ multiplex PCR; TCRdb lists only in-frame clones, some missing. The D gene and trimming were derived from the DNA, and the V and J assignments and clone size from that table. The sample has some 120,000 clones, 55% to 70% seen once. Specimen: peripheral blood. The sequence derives from a woman between 65 and 79 years old with acute or convalescent COVID-19.

CDR3 sequence: CASSPTGSGQPQHF. The CDR3 DNA reads TGTGCCAGCAGCCCTACAGGGTCCGGACAGCCCCAGCATTTT. The rearrangement uses TRBV7-2 and TRBJ1-5; possibly TRBD1 for D (6 bases). Trimming removed 5 bases at V and 7 bases at J, with 15 bases between. Germline V lookup: CDR1 SGHTA, CDR2 FQGNSA. This CDR3 is 14 amino acids long.